In this sample, the clone carrying this T cell receptor beta chain turned up many times. What it recognizes is unknown. CDR3 length: 13 amino acids. Between the trimmed V and J ends, which lost 7 bases and 8 bases, there was a span of 13 bases. CDR1 SGHRS and CDR2 YFSETQ come from the germline V gene. Using a J-beta primer mix together with a sample-barcoded 5' primer, a second PCR was run for about 6 to 11 cycles. TCRdb fed the 5' RACE reads into MiXCR, producing one record per CDR3 protein. The table includes 600,000 to 850,000 distinct CDR3 sequences, roughly 25% detected once. The record originates from a study of blood T cells in healthy people across ages. In the study overall: The template switching approach captured approximately one barcoded beta molecule for every two T cells. Study results and limitations: What prevented conclusive comparison of naive and antigen-experienced cells was that PBMCs were unsorted.

This sample was also put to use in a study of T cells of mothers and their children. This second study notes: Maternal samples each gave over 9 million TCR beta CDR3 reads, and child samples several million each. The data showed no persistent microchimeric T cell clones.

The chain joins TRBV5-1 to TRBJ1-6; D perhaps matches TRBD1 (6 bases). Sample: blood. The sequence was collected from a boy between 10 and 17 years old in good health. CDR3 in amino acids: CASRGGTHSPLHF. The CDR3 coding sequence is TGCGCCAGCCGTGGTGGGACACATTCACCCCTCCACTTT.